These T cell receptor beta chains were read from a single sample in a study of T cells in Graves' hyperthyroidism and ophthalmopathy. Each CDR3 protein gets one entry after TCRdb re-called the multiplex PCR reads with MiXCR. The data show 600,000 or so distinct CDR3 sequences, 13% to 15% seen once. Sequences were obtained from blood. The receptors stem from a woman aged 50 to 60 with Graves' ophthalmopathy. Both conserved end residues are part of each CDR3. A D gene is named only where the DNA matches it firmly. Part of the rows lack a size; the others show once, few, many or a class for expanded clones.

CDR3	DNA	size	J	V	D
CASSLLGDKYEQYF	TGTGCCAGCAGTTTACTCGGGGATAAATACGAGCAGTACTTC	few	TRBJ2-7	TRBV27	.
CATSTPGLAGSTDTQYF	TGTGCCACCAGCACCCCGGGACTAGCGGGAAGCACAGATACGCAGTATTTT	few	TRBJ2-3	TRBV15	TRBD2
CASSPGTDARRSYEQYF	TGTGCCAGCAGCCCCGGGACAGACGCTAGAAGGTCCTACGAGCAGTACTTC	many	TRBJ2-7	TRBV6-2/TRBV6-3	TRBD1
CASKGLAGPSHEQCF	TGTGCCAGCAAAGGACTAGCGGGGCCCTCCCACGAGCAGTGCTTC	.	TRBJ2-7	TRBV6-1	TRBD2
CSAKGQKENTEAFF	TGCAGTGCTAAGGGCCAAAAAGAGAACACTGAAGCTTTCTTT	.	TRBJ1-1	TRBV20-1	.
CASTLGSFYGYTF	TGTGCCAGTACCCTGGGGTCTTTCTATGGCTACACCTTC	many	TRBJ1-2	TRBV19	.
CASSLDPFQETQYF	TGTGCCAGCAGTTTGGATCCCTTTCAAGAGACCCAGTACTTC	many	TRBJ2-5	TRBV28	.
CASRLAGTSETQYF	TGTGCCAGCAGACTGGCAGGGACTAGCGAGACCCAGTACTTC	many	TRBJ2-5	TRBV28	TRBD2
CASSLVGADPFGWSYEQYF	TGCGCCAGCAGCTTGGTGGGGGCCGACCCCTTTGGGTGGTCCTACGAGCAGTACTTC	many	TRBJ2-7	TRBV5-1	.
CASSSLAGAGEQFF	TGTGCCAGCAGCTCTTTAGCGGGAGCGGGGGAGCAGTTCTTC	.	TRBJ2-1	TRBV7-9	TRBD2
CASSPTLSSSTDTQYF	TGTGCCAGCTCACCCACCCTGTCCTCTAGCACAGATACGCAGTATTTT	many	TRBJ2-3	TRBV18	.
CASRYTGSESQYF	TGTGCCAGCAGGTACACAGGGTCCGAGAGCCAGTACTTC	many	TRBJ2-5	TRBV11-2	.
CASSYRGDRREYEQYF	TGTGCCAGCAGTTACAGGGGCGACAGGAGAGAATACGAGCAGTACTTC	many	TRBJ2-7	TRBV6-5	.
CASSYFSGGAQETQYF	TGTGCCAGCAGTTACTTCTCTGGCGGGGCTCAAGAGACCCAGTACTTC	few	TRBJ2-5	TRBV6-5	.
CASSVAGYNQPQHF	TGTGCCAGCAGTGTGGCCGGTTACAATCAGCCCCAGCATTTT	few	TRBJ1-5	TRBV2	.
CASSSPSGETQYF	TGTGCCAGCAGTTCCCCTAGCGGAGAGACCCAGTACTTC	many	TRBJ2-5	TRBV2	TRBD2
CASSVSSSYGYTF	TGTGCCAGCAGCGTAAGTTCCAGCTATGGCTACACCTTC	few	TRBJ1-2	TRBV9	.
CASIGGGSIPPYNEQFF	TGTGCCAGCATCGGGGGGGGGAGTATACCCCCCTACAATGAGCAGTTCTTC	many	TRBJ2-1	TRBV12-3/TRBV12-4	TRBD2
CASSLFGGLAGGPSYEQYF	TGTGCCAGCAGCCTATTCGGGGGACTAGCGGGAGGGCCGTCCTACGAGCAGTACTTC	many	TRBJ2-7	TRBV7-9	TRBD2
CASSPQGAHGNTIYF	TGTGCCAGCAGCCCGCAGGGGGCTCATGGAAACACCATATATTTT	once	TRBJ1-3	TRBV11-2	TRBD1
CASSSNLDSARPFF	TGTGCCAGCAGCTCGAACCTTGACTCGGCGAGGCCTTTCTTT	many	TRBJ1-1	TRBV7-9	.
CASSTSSGSGADTQYF	TGTGCCAGCAGTACCAGTAGCGGGAGCGGGGCAGATACGCAGTATTTT	many	TRBJ2-3	TRBV13	TRBD2
CASSLVVSGETQYF	TGTGCCAGCAGCTTAGTAGTTAGCGGGGAGACCCAGTACTTC	.	TRBJ2-5	TRBV7-9	TRBD2
CASSLARQVGGQPQHF	TGTGCCAGCAGCCTCGCTCGTCAGGTAGGGGGTCAGCCCCAGCATTTT	many	TRBJ1-5	TRBV28	.
CATSIAASSYEQYF	TGTGCCACCAGCATAGCGGCAAGCTCCTACGAGCAGTACTTC	many	TRBJ2-7	TRBV15	.
CSARDLRTKIDTQYF	TGCAGTGCTAGAGATCTTAGGACTAAAATAGATACGCAGTATTTT	many	TRBJ2-3	TRBV20-1	.
CASSPHGTSWTGELFF	TGTGCCAGCAGTCCTCACGGGACTAGCTGGACCGGGGAGCTGTTTTTT	.	TRBJ2-2	TRBV27	TRBD2
CASSLSYGEQFF	TGTGCCAGCAGCTTATCCTACGGTGAGCAGTTCTTC	many	TRBJ2-1	TRBV7-3	.
CASGARTSGRYEQYF	TGTGCCAGCGGGGCGAGGACTAGCGGGAGGTATGAGCAGTACTTC	.	TRBJ2-7	TRBV7-9	TRBD2
CASSFGPGGGSGNTIYF	TGTGCCAGCAGTTTCGGTCCGGGGGGCGGCTCTGGAAACACCATATATTTT	.	TRBJ1-3	TRBV28	.
CASSLAQGAINEQFF	TGCGCCAGCAGCTTGGCTCAGGGGGCCATCAATGAGCAGTTCTTC	many	TRBJ2-1	TRBV5-1	TRBD1
CSVYSGTSGRRSSYEQYF	TGCAGCGTTTACTCCGGGACTAGCGGGAGGCGTAGCTCCTACGAGCAGTACTTC	many	TRBJ2-7	TRBV29-1	TRBD2
CASSPPRWTQYF	TGTGCCAGCAGCCCCCCTCGGTGGACCCAGTACTTC	many	TRBJ2-5	TRBV7-9	.
CSAWGGQGGFLGPEKLFF	TGCAGTGCTTGGGGAGGACAGGGGGGCTTTTTAGGTCCTGAAAAACTGTTTTTT	many	TRBJ1-4	TRBV20-1	TRBD1
CASSPPGYEQYF	TGTGCCAGCAGTCCCCCAGGCTACGAGCAGTACTTC	many	TRBJ2-7	TRBV28	.
CASSFKGTDTQYF	TGCGCCAGCAGCTTCAAGGGTACAGATACGCAGTATTTT	many	TRBJ2-3	TRBV5-1	.
CASTPGDAQETQYF	TGCGCCAGCACCCCCGGGGATGCTCAAGAGACCCAGTACTTC	.	TRBJ2-5	TRBV5-1	.
CASSLELAGVYEQYF	TGTGCCAGCAGCTTAGAACTAGCGGGAGTATACGAGCAGTACTTC	few	TRBJ2-7	TRBV5-8	TRBD2
CASTQGTLPTDTQYF	TGTGCCAGCACCCAGGGGACACTACCCACAGATACGCAGTATTTT	.	TRBJ2-3	TRBV6-2/TRBV6-3	.
CASSSTGEGGYGQYF	TGTGCCAGCAGTTCTACAGGGGAAGGGGGATACGGGCAGTACTTC	once	TRBJ2-7	TRBV12-3/TRBV12-4	TRBD1
CASSPGLAGAGGDEQFF	TGTGCCAGCTCACCAGGACTAGCGGGAGCGGGCGGGGATGAGCAGTTCTTC	many	TRBJ2-1	TRBV18	TRBD2
CASSYSYLTGLTYNEQFF	TGTGCCAGCAGTTACTCGTATCTGACAGGCCTTACCTACAATGAGCAGTTCTTC	many	TRBJ2-1	TRBV6-5	.
CASRARSPNWEQFF	TGTGCCAGCAGAGCAAGGTCTCCGAACTGGGAGCAGTTCTTC	few	TRBJ2-1	TRBV6-2/TRBV6-3	.
CATSDHASYEQYF	TGTGCCACCAGTGATCACGCCTCCTACGAGCAGTACTTC	many	TRBJ2-7	TRBV24-1	.
CASSYTPANSDTQYF	TGTGCCAGCAGTTACACTCCGGCCAATTCAGATACGCAGTATTTT	many	TRBJ2-3	TRBV6-5	.
CASRGTGETYNEQFF	TGTGCCAGCAGGGGGACAGGGGAGACCTACAATGAGCAGTTCTTC	few	TRBJ2-1	TRBV2	TRBD1
CASSPGQGRVLRLTGELFF	TGTGCCAGCAGCCCCGGACAGGGGCGGGTTTTGAGATTGACCGGGGAGCTGTTTTTT	many	TRBJ2-2	TRBV28	TRBD1
CASKKGHEQYF	TGTGCCAGCAAGAAGGGGCACGAGCAGTACTTC	.	TRBJ2-7	TRBV28	.
CASSPSPLSYEQYF	TGTGCCAGCAGTCCTTCCCCTCTCTCCTACGAGCAGTACTTC	many	TRBJ2-7	TRBV2	.
CASSWTGTDSYEQYF	TGCGCCAGCAGCTGGACCGGGACAGACTCCTACGAGCAGTACTTC	.	TRBJ2-7	TRBV5-1	TRBD1
CASSESGREKFF	TGTGCCAGCAGTGAAAGCGGGAGGGAGAAGTTCTTC	.	TRBJ2-1	TRBV6-1	TRBD2
CASSLPTTSANEQFF	TGCGCCAGCAGCTTACCCACCACTAGCGCCAATGAGCAGTTCTTC	many	TRBJ2-1	TRBV5-1	TRBD2
CSARDGASGSYEQYF	TGCAGTGCTAGAGATGGCGCTAGCGGGAGCTACGAGCAGTACTTC	many	TRBJ2-7	TRBV20-1	TRBD2